Below, one T cell receptor (beta chain) is given with its context. Its antigen is undetermined. Germline V gene sequence: CDR1 SGDLS, CDR2 YYNGEE. V shed 4 bases and J shed 2 bases, with 12 bases lying between them. CDR3 length: 15 amino acids. The data belong to a study of cytomegalovirus exposure and HLA in healthy donors. The study's findings and limits: In a later analysis, TCR beta V- and J-gene trimming showed a link to a missense DCLRE1C variant. Clonal expansion, a later analysis showed, was greater in HLA-associated TCR beta chains than in equally common others. Previous analysis showed most TCR beta V segments were productive about 87% or about 30% of the time. Later on, an analysis tied over 15,000 TCR beta sequences to HLA alleles at 0.05 false discovery rate.

It was with 60 Vbeta and 13 Jbeta primers that the PCR ran. The data were produced by immunoSEQ multiplex PCR, yet TCRdb's version contains in-frame clones alone and is incomplete. The profile shows over 90,000 clones, 83% of them singletons. This receptor was obtained from a man aged 40-50 years in good health and CMV-seronegative. The sequencing input was PBMCs. V usage is TRBV9 and J usage is TRBJ1-4; D is unclear. The CDR3 sequence: CASSLEGRTNEKLFF. The DNA for the CDR3 is TGTGCCAGCAGCCTTGAGGGTCGCACTAATGAAAAACTGTTTTTT.